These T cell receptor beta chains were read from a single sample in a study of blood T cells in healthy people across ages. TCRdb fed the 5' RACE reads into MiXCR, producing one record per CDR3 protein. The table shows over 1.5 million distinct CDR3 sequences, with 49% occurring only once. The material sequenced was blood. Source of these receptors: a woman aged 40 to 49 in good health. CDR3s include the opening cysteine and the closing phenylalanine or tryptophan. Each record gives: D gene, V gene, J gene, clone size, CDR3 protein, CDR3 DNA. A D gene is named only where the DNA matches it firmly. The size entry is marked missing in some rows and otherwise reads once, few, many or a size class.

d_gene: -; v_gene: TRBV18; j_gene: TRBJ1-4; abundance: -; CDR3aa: CASSRRDLKEKLFF; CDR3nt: TGTGCCAGCTCACGTCGGGACTTAAAGGAAAAACTGTTTTTT
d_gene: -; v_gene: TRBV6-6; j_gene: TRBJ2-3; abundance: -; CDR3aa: CASSYIQGNTDTQYF; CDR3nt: TGTGCCAGCAGTTACATACAGGGTAATACAGATACGCAGTATTTT
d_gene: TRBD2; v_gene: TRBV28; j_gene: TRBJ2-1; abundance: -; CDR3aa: CASSPLPGLGALWEQFF; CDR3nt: TGTGCCAGCAGTCCCCTACCGGGACTAGGGGCCCTATGGGAGCAGTTCTTC
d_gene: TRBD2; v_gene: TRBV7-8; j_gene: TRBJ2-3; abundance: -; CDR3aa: CASSPPGGWTRSPTQYF; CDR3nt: TGTGCCAGCAGCCCCCCCGGCGGGTGGACTAGATCCCCTACGCAGTATTTT
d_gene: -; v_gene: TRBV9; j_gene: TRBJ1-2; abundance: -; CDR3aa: CASSARATGTNYGYTF; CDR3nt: TGTGCCAGCAGCGCCCGGGCGACAGGCACTAACTATGGCTACACCTTC
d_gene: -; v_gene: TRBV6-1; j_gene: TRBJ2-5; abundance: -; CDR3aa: CASSERFNQETQYF; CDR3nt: TGTGCCAGCAGTGAGAGATTTAACCAAGAGACTCAGTACTTC
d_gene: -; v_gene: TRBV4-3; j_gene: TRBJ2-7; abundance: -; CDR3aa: CASSRRAGSSYNEQYF; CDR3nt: TGCGCCAGCAGCCGGAGAGCGGGTAGCTCCTACAATGAGCAGTACTTC
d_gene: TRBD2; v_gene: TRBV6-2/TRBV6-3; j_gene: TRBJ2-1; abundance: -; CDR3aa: CATYLEASGGHEQFF; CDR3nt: TGTGCCACCTATCTAGAGGCTAGCGGGGGCCACGAGCAGTTCTTC
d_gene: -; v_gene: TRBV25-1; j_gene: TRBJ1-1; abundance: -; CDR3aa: CASKQRGTGREGAFF; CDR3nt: TGTGCCAGTAAACAGCGCGGAACAGGGAGGGAAGGAGCTTTCTTT
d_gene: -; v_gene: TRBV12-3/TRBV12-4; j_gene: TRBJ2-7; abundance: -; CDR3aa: CASSLFGDNVLNEQYF; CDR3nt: TGTGCCAGCAGCCTATTCGGGGACAATGTTTTAAATGAGCAGTACTTC
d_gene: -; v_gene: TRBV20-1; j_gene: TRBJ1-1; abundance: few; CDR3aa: CSATPRRGAVTEAFF; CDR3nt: TGCAGTGCTACCCCCAGGCGGGGGGCGGTCACTGAAGCTTTCTTT